The sequence of this T cell receptor beta chain was determined in a study of OX40 agonist ivuxolimab in advanced cancers. Turning to the study itself: An agonistic anti-OX40 (CD134) antibody, ivuxolimab, was used to treat the patients. Males comprised roughly four fifths of the group, whose mean age was about 61 years (range about 20 to 90). The study's findings and limits: Averaging showed that CD8+ T cells had more expanded clones than CD4+ did.

Libraries were prepared by immunoSEQ multiplex PCR; TCRdb keeps only in-frame clonotypes and omits some of them. Here the sample spans around 35,000 clones, around four fifths being singletons. The study sampled blood at baseline, cycle 4 day 1, and cycle 7 day 1. This clone was seen just once. Antigen: not known. Germline lookup yields CDR1 GTSNPN and CDR2 SVGIG (reference sequence). Unmatched junction bases numbered 11, after V lost 5 bases and J lost 7 bases. CDR3 length: 15 amino acids. The genes are TRBV30 and TRBJ1-4, with 9 bases aligning to TRBD1. The clonotype was recovered from an adult with an advanced solid tumor such as melanoma, head and neck, liver or kidney cancer. Sequenced here: CD4+ or CD8+ T cells sorted from blood, sampled in a trial of the OX40 agonist ivuxolimab. The CDR3 region has the DNA TGTGCCTGGTCGGGTTCGGGACAGGGCGTTGAAAAACTGTTTTTT. It encodes CAWSGSGQGVEKLFF.